These T cell receptor beta chains were read from a single sample in a study of tumor and adjacent non-tumor tissue in lung cancer. TCRdb ran MiXCR on the multiplex PCR reads and lists one entry per CDR3 protein. The sample consists of tens of thousands of distinct CDR3 sequences, over 60% of them appearing once. The sample taken for sequencing was lung tumor tissue. These receptors all stem from a woman between 35 and 50 years old with non-small cell lung cancer. Each CDR3 is given with its conserved first and last residue. A D gene is named only where the DNA matches it firmly. For some rows the clone size is stated as once, few or many, or as a class when expanded; others skip it.

D: .; size: .; J: TRBJ2-3; V: TRBV11-2; CDR3: CASSLSAGSTDTQYF; DNA: TGTGCCAGCAGCTTAAGTGCGGGTAGTACAGATACGCAGTATTTT
D: .; size: .; J: TRBJ2-3; V: TRBV25-1; CDR3: CASSEIEGGDTDTQYF; DNA: TGTGCCAGCAGTGAAATAGAGGGTGGCGACACAGATACGCAGTATTTT
D: TRBD2; size: once; J: TRBJ2-5; V: TRBV11-2; CDR3: CASNPNGGGPRLQGTQYF; DNA: TGTGCCAGCAACCCTAACGGGGGGGGGCCCCGCTTACAAGGGACCCAGTACTTC
D: TRBD1; size: .; J: TRBJ2-7; V: TRBV10-3; CDR3: CANSGPGTGGDEQYF; DNA: TGTGCCAACAGTGGCCCCGGGACAGGGGGAGACGAGCAGTACTTC
D: .; size: .; J: TRBJ2-1; V: TRBV11-2; CDR3: CARSLLEGGLYNEQFF; DNA: TGTGCCAGAAGCTTACTAGAGGGGGGGCTCTACAATGAGCAGTTCTTC
D: .; size: .; J: TRBJ2-1; V: TRBV6-1; CDR3: CVSSMDASSYNEQFF; DNA: TGCGTCAGCAGTATGGACGCCTCCTCCTACAATGAGCAGTTCTTC
D: .; size: .; J: TRBJ1-5; V: TRBV4-2; CDR3: CASSQESCGQPQHF; DNA: TGTGCCAGCAGCCAAGAATCCTGTGGGCAGCCCCAGCATTTT
D: .; size: .; J: TRBJ2-1; V: TRBV11-3; CDR3: CACCLDGQGEQFF; DNA: TGTGCCTGCTGCTTAGATGGGCAGGGAGAGCAGTTCTTC
D: .; size: .; J: TRBJ2-7; V: TRBV20-1; CDR3: CNASAQGSTEYF; DNA: TGCAATGCTAGTGCGCAGGGTTCTACCGAGTACTTC
D: TRBD2; size: many; J: TRBJ2-1; V: TRBV6-6; CDR3: CASSDSSGKRNEQFF; DNA: TGTGCCAGCAGTGACTCTAGCGGGAAGAGGAATGAGCAGTTCTTC
D: TRBD2; size: few; J: TRBJ2-2; V: TRBV7-6; CDR3: CASSSLAASGTNTGELFF; DNA: TGTGCCAGCAGCTCCTTGGCTGCTAGCGGGACGAACACCGGGGAGCTGTTTTTT
D: .; size: .; J: TRBJ1-2; V: TRBV12-3/TRBV12-4; CDR3: CASSRDGDYGYTF; DNA: TGTGCCAGCAGTCGAGACGGGGACTATGGCTACACCTTC
D: .; size: .; J: TRBJ2-5; V: TRBV11-1; CDR3: CPSSLNAGAAETQYF; DNA: TGTCCCAGCAGCCTTAACGCCGGGGCAGCGGAGACCCAGTACTTT
D: .; size: .; J: TRBJ2-1; V: TRBV11-1; CDR3: CANSLGEGEEQFF; DNA: TGTGCCAACAGCTTAGGAGAGGGCGAAGAGCAGTTCTTC
D: .; size: many; J: TRBJ1-2; V: TRBV29-1; CDR3: CSVWGIDGTNYGYTF; DNA: TGCAGCGTGTGGGGAATCGACGGGACTAACTATGGCTACACCTTC
D: TRBD2; size: once; J: TRBJ2-1; V: TRBV6-6; CDR3: CARSATSGTSSYSEQFF; DNA: TGTGCCAGGAGTGCGACTAGCGGGACGAGCTCCTACAGTGAGCAATTCTTC
D: .; size: .; J: TRBJ2-5; V: TRBV7-9; CDR3: CAISLGRAFGIQETQYF; DNA: TGTGCCATCAGCTTAGGACGGGCTTTCGGGATCCAAGAGACCCAGTACTTC
D: .; size: .; J: TRBJ2-3; V: TRBV4-1; CDR3: CASSPTTSSTDTQYF; DNA: TGCGCCAGCAGCCCCACGACTTCCAGTACAGATACGCAGTATTTT
D: .; size: .; J: TRBJ1-5; V: TRBV5-6; CDR3: CASSWQLGTQHF; DNA: TGTGCCAGCAGCTGGCAACTGGGGACTCAGCATTTT
D: TRBD1; size: .; J: TRBJ2-1; V: TRBV29-1; CDR3: CSVAVGQIYNEPIF; DNA: TGCAGCGTTGCCGTGGGACAGATCTACAATGAGCCGATCTTC
D: .; size: .; J: TRBJ2-5; V: TRBV11-2; CDR3: CASSSRTRQETQYF; DNA: TGTGCCAGCAGTTCCCGGACAAGGCAAGAGACCCAATACTTC
D: .; size: many; J: TRBJ2-3; V: TRBV6-6; CDR3: CASSYGRHTSTDTQYF; DNA: TGTGCCAGCAGTTACGGGCGACATACTAGCACAGATACGCAGTATTTT
D: TRBD2; size: .; J: TRBJ2-7; V: TRBV11-2; CDR3: CASGLRSSGGDDKQYF; DNA: TGTGCCAGCGGCTTAAGGTCTAGCGGGGGGGATGACAAGCAGTACTTC
D: TRBD2; size: .; J: TRBJ2-3; V: TRBV6-1; CDR3: CASSIIAGGETDTQYF; DNA: TGTGCCAGCAGTATCATAGCGGGGGGGGAGACGGATACGCAGTATTTT
D: .; size: once; J: TRBJ2-1; V: TRBV29-1; CDR3: CSVATYDEQLF; DNA: TGCAGCGTTGCCACATACGATGAGCAGTTATTC
D: .; size: many; J: TRBJ1-5; V: TRBV20-1; CDR3: CSARDPELNQPQHF; DNA: TGCAGTGCTAGAGACCCCGAACTCAATCAGCCCCAGCATTTT
D: .; size: .; J: TRBJ2-7; V: TRBV4-1; CDR3: CASSQDSRAYEQYF; DNA: TGCGCCAGCAGTCAAGACAGCAGGGCCTACGAGCAGTACTTC
D: .; size: .; J: TRBJ2-6; V: TRBV11-3; CDR3: CASSLEGIIYSSPSSGAIVLTF; DNA: TGTGCCAGCAGTTTAGAAGGTATAATTTACTCCTCACCAAGCTCTGGGGCCATTGTCCTGACTTTC
D: .; size: .; J: TRBJ1-2; V: TRBV2; CDR3: CASSVTGYGYTF; DNA: TGTGCCAGCAGTGTGACAGGCTATGGCTACACCTTC
D: .; size: .; J: TRBJ2-1; V: TRBV6-5; CDR3: CASTSGLSSYNEQFF; DNA: TGTGCCAGCACATCGGGACTCAGCTCCTACAATGAGCAATTCTTC
D: .; size: .; J: TRBJ2-7; V: TRBV11-2; CDR3: CNGSSEGYEQYF; DNA: TGTAACGGCAGCTCCGAGGGTTACGAACAGTACTTC
D: TRBD2; size: .; J: TRBJ2-1; V: TRBV15; CDR3: CATSSRLAGGSYNEQFF; DNA: TGTGCCACCAGCAGCAGACTAGCGGGGGGGTCCTACAATGAGCAGTTCTTC
D: .; size: medium-sized; J: TRBJ2-3; V: TRBV10-1; CDR3: CASSDFSADTQYF; DNA: TGCGCCAGCAGTGATTTCAGCGCAGATACGCAGTATTTT
D: TRBD2; size: few; J: TRBJ2-7; V: TRBV30; CDR3: CAWSVGRDYEEYF; DNA: TGTGCCTGGAGTGTCGGCAGGGACTACGAGGAGTACTTC
D: .; size: many; J: TRBJ1-2; V: TRBV12-3/TRBV12-4; CDR3: CASSLGRAQRGYTF; DNA: TGTGCCAGCAGTTTGGGCAGGGCCCAGCGTGGCTACACCTTC
D: TRBD2; size: .; J: TRBJ2-1; V: TRBV11-3; CDR3: CASCGGGSYNGQFF; DNA: TGTGCCAGCTGCGGGGGTGGCTCCTACAATGGGCAGTTCTTC
D: .; size: .; J: TRBJ2-7; V: TRBV18; CDR3: CANSPNWGSEQYF; DNA: TGTGCCAACTCACCAAATTGGGGAAGCGAGCAGTACTTC
D: TRBD2; size: many; J: TRBJ2-1; V: TRBV12-3/TRBV12-4; CDR3: CASTPGPLAGAYGQFF; DNA: TGTGCCAGCACCCCCGGGCCCCTAGCGGGAGCGTATGGGCAGTTCTTC
D: .; size: .; J: TRBJ2-1; V: TRBV11-2; CDR3: CASHLGPATYYVQFF; DNA: TGTGCCAGCCACCTGGGACCAGCAACCTACTATGTGCAGTTCTTC
D: .; size: .; J: TRBJ2-7; V: TRBV20-1; CDR3: CSASVRGSSYEQYF; DNA: TGCAGTGCTAGTGTCCGCGGATCCTCCTACGAGCAGTACTTC
D: .; size: .; J: TRBJ2-2; V: TRBV4-2; CDR3: CASSQELAGDLFF; DNA: TGTGCCAGCAGCCAAGAGCTTGCCGGGGACCTGTTTTTC
D: TRBD1; size: .; J: TRBJ1-2; V: TRBV5-4; CDR3: CADTEGQEVYGYTF; DNA: TGTGCCGACACGGAGGGACAGGAAGTCTATGGCTACACCTTC
D: TRBD2; size: .; J: TRBJ2-1; V: TRBV7-9; CDR3: CASSLKGGTSGGNEQFF; DNA: TGTGCTAGCAGCTTAAAGGGGGGGACTAGCGGCGGGAATGAGCAGTTCTTC
D: .; size: .; J: TRBJ2-7; V: TRBV7-8; CDR3: CASSAGQQVVALF; DNA: TGTGCCAGCAGCGCAGGGCAACAAGTGGTGGCCCTTTTC
D: .; size: .; J: TRBJ2-7; V: TRBV6-5; CDR3: CASSYSRVGSYEQYF; DNA: TGTGCCAGTAGTTACTCCCGGGTGGGCTCCTACGAGCAGTACTTC
D: TRBD1; size: once; J: TRBJ2-2; V: TRBV5-5; CDR3: CVSSRRDRDTRELFF; DNA: TGTGTCAGCAGCCGCCGGGACAGAGATACCAGGGAGCTGTTTTTT
D: .; size: .; J: TRBJ1-5; V: TRBV29-1; CDR3: CSVEDHTGQPQHF; DNA: TGCAGCGTTGAAGATCATACCGGACAGCCCCAGCATTTT
D: TRBD1; size: .; J: TRBJ2-7; V: TRBV6-6; CDR3: CASTYDEGAGEQYF; DNA: TGTGCCAGCACTTACGACGAGGGGGCGGGTGAGCAGTACTTC
D: TRBD2; size: .; J: TRBJ2-1; V: TRBV29-1; CDR3: CSVTSGLSFNEQFF; DNA: TGCAGTGTGACTAGCGGTCTTTCTTTCAATGAGCAGTTCTTC
D: .; size: .; J: TRBJ2-1; V: TRBV10-3; CDR3: CAISELRTSYSEQLF; DNA: TGTGCCATCAGTGAGTTGCGGACTTCCTACAGTGAACAGCTCTTC